Listed below are T cell receptor beta chains from one sample, sequenced in a study of quantifying T cell responses using KT2 cells. One entry per CDR3 protein results from TCRdb running MiXCR on the UMI-ligation and nested PCR reads. This sample has 52,000 or so distinct CDR3 sequences, with around 12% found just once. Sequencing was carried out using PBMCs spiked with cells of the T cell clone KT2. The receptor source for this set is a human donor. CDR3s include the opening cysteine and the closing phenylalanine or tryptophan. D genes are given only for firm matches. Clone size is shown for a subset of rows, as once, few, many or a class of expanded clone.

abundance	v_gene	j_gene	d_gene	CDR3aa	CDR3nt
many	TRBV20-1	TRBJ1-2	-	CSASTRYGYTF	TGCAGTGCTAGTACCCGATATGGCTACACCTTC
-	TRBV20-1	TRBJ1-6	-	CSARDTPHGSPLHF	TGCAGTGCTAGAGACACCCCCCATGGCTCACCCCTCCACTTT
-	TRBV27	TRBJ2-7	-	CASSNTGTYEQYF	TGTGCCAGCAGTAATACGGGGACATACGAGCAGTACTTC
many	TRBV6-5	TRBJ1-1	TRBD1	CASTYRGDTEAFF	TGTGCCAGCACCTACAGGGGCGACACTGAAGCTTTCTTT
-	TRBV2	TRBJ1-2	-	CASSAAYGYTF	TGTGCCAGCAGTGCGGCCTATGGCTACACCTTC
few	TRBV12-3/TRBV12-4	TRBJ2-2	-	CASSLYRRVGELFF	TGTGCCAGCAGTTTGTACCGTAGGGTCGGGGAGCTGTTTTTT
few	TRBV3-1	TRBJ2-2	-	CASSPRAALATGELFF	TGTGCCAGCAGCCCCCGGGCGGCGCTTGCCACCGGGGAGCTGTTTTTT
-	TRBV3-1	TRBJ1-2	-	CASGGGYYGYTF	TGTGCCAGCGGAGGAGGCTACTATGGCTACACCTTC
many	TRBV12-5	TRBJ1-3	-	CASGLVPGDNSGNTIYF	TGTGCTAGTGGTTTGGTACCAGGGGATAACTCTGGAAACACCATATATTTT
-	TRBV2	TRBJ2-5	-	CASSELGQRQETQYF	TGTGCCAGCAGTGAACTCGGGCAGAGACAAGAGACCCAGTACTTC
-	TRBV12-3/TRBV12-4	TRBJ1-2	-	CASRQRYYGYTF	TGTGCCAGCAGACAGCGCTACTATGGCTACACCTTC
-	TRBV7-9	TRBJ1-1	-	CASSLRSLDTEAFF	TGTGCCAGCAGCTTAAGGTCCTTGGACACTGAAGCTTTCTTT
-	TRBV20-1	TRBJ2-7	-	CSASPFAGARDEQYF	TGCAGTGCTAGTCCGTTTGCGGGCGCAAGGGACGAGCAGTACTTC
many	TRBV6-1	TRBJ1-6	TRBD1	CASSETGENSPLHF	TGTGCCAGCAGTGAGACAGGGGAGAATTCACCCCTCCACTTT
many	TRBV7-2	TRBJ2-5	TRBD2	CASSLGTSGRYQETQYF	TGTGCCAGCAGCTTAGGCACTAGCGGAAGGTACCAAGAGACCCAGTACTTC
many	TRBV10-2	TRBJ2-3	TRBD2	CASTGSGGLITDTQYF	TGCGCCAGCACGGGAAGCGGGGGGCTAATCACAGATACGCAGTATTTT
few	TRBV6-1	TRBJ1-1	-	CASSEAPSGYTEAFF	TGTGCCAGCAGTGAAGCCCCCAGCGGTTACACTGAAGCTTTCTTT